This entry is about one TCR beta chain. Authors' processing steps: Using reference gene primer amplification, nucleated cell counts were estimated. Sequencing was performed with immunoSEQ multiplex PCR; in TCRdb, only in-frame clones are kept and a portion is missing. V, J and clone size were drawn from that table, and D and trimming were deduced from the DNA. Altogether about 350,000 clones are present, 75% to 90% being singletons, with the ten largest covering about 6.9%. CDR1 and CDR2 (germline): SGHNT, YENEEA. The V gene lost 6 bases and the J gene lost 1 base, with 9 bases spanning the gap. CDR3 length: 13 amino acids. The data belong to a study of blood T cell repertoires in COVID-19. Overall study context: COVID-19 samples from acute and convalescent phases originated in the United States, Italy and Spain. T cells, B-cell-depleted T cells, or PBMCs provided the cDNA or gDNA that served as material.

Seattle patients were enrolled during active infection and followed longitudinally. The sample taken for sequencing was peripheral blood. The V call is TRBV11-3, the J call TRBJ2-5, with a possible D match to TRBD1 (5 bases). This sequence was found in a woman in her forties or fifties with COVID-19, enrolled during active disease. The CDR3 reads CASSSQAQETQYF. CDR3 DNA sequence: TGTGCCAGCAGTTCACAGGCCCAAGAGACCCAGTACTTC.